Shown below are 13 T cell receptor beta chains from a single sample sequenced in a study of lymphopenia after photon versus proton radiotherapy. Repertoires were generated with immunoSEQ multiplex PCR, while TCRdb's copy carries only in-frame clones and drops some. This table has approximately 150,000 clones, 88% appearing once. The input for sequencing was peripheral blood, taken from a patient treated with photon-based radiotherapy. Receptors were obtained from a man in his forties or fifties with gastric cancer.

V usage is TRBV4-2 and J usage is TRBJ2-5; 11 nucleotides line up with TRBD2. Germline-derived CDR1 and CDR2 are LGHNA and YNFKEQ. Unmatched junction bases numbered 6, after V lost 5 bases and J lost 4 bases. The CDR3 length is 15 residues. The CDR3 here is CASSVAGGPGETQYF. The CDR3 DNA follows: TGTGCCAGCAGCGTAGCGGGAGGGCCGGGAGAGACCCAGTACTTC.

The rearrangement uses TRBV10-3 and TRBJ2-1, with unresolved D. Trimming took off 2 bases at V and 4 bases at J, with 6 bases between the two ends. This CDR3 spans 13 amino acids. Germline CDR1 reads ENHRY; CDR2 reads SYGVKD. CDR3 coding DNA: TGTGCCATCAGTGAGAGGCAGTACAATGAGCAGTTCTTC. The encoded protein is CAISERQYNEQFF.

The V call is TRBV5-6, the J call TRBJ1-2; D is perhaps TRBD1 (5 bases). Deletions cut 3 bases from V and 5 bases from J, with 11 bases between. CDR1 SGHDT and CDR2 YYEEEE come from the germline V gene. The CDR3 loop spans 13 amino acids. CDR3 region: CASSSRQIYGYTF. Here the CDR3 DNA reads TGTGCCAGCAGCTCCCGACAGATATATGGCTACACCTTC.

The J gene is TRBJ2-5, the V gene TRBV28; possibly TRBD2 for D (6 bases). This CDR3 is built from 11 residues. Trimming shortened V by 3 bases and J by 7 bases, and 6 bases separated the two germline ends. Per the germline V gene, CDR1 is MDHEN and CDR2 is SYDVKM. CDR3 sequence reads: CASSFGGTQYF. For the CDR3, the DNA is TGTGCCAGCAGTTTCGGGGGGACCCAGTACTTC.

The genes are TRBV6-5 and TRBJ2-2; D is ambiguous. Trimming cost V 2 bases and J 2 bases, with 0 bases left between them. The CDR3 extends over 12 amino acids. CDR1 is MNHEY and CDR2 is SVGAGI in the germline V gene. CDR3 DNA sequence: TGTGCCAGCAGTTACAACACCGGGGAGCTGTTTTTT. Residues: CASSYNTGELFF.

The J gene is TRBJ2-7, the V gene TRBV7-9; the match to TRBD1 covers 7 bases. V lost 2 bases, J lost 2 bases, and 6 bases stayed unmatched. Germline assignment: CDR1 SEHNR and CDR2 FQNEAQ (reference sequence). The CDR3 totals 15 residues. The CDR3 region is CASSLFRDSAYEQYF. In DNA, the CDR3 is TGTGCCAGCAGCTTATTCCGGGACAGCGCCTACGAGCAGTACTTC.

This sequence joins TRBV28 and TRBJ1-1, with a tentative D call TRBD1 (5 bases). V was clipped by 5 bases and J by 4 bases, with 23 bases between them. CDR1 and CDR2 from the germline V gene are MDHEN and SYDVKM. This CDR3 spans 17 amino acids. CDR3: CASSRQPRGRRGTEAFF. The CDR3 bases are TGTGCCAGCAGTAGGCAACCAAGGGGTAGAAGGGGCACTGAAGCTTTCTTT.

The chain employs TRBV2 and TRBJ2-1; 8 bases match TRBD2. The CDR3 length is 14 residues. V shed 8 bases, J shed 4 bases, and the junction held 7 bases outside the gene matches. Germline V lookup: CDR1 SNHLY, CDR2 FYNNEI. For the CDR3, the DNA is TGTGCCAGCCAGGGGACTAGGGGGTACAATGAGCAGTTCTTC. Translated, it gives CASQGTRGYNEQFF.

This sequence joins TRBV6-4 and TRBJ1-2, with TRBD1 as a possible D gene (6 bases). V lost 0 bases and J lost 3, with 14 bases in between. The CDR3 runs 16 residues. The germline CDR1 and CDR2 sequences are MRHNA and SNTAGT. As DNA, the CDR3 is TGTGCCAGCAGTGACTCGCTGGACAGAAACTACTATGGCTACACCTTC. It is translated as CASSDSLDRNYYGYTF.

The sample holds a few counts of this clone. This chain links TRBV30 with TRBJ2-7; 8 bases line up with TRBD1. Germline loops: CDR1 GTSNPN, CDR2 SVGIG (reference sequence). V was clipped by 3 bases and J by 0 bases; unmatched bases: 7. The CDR3 sequence is 15 residues long. The CDR3 is CAWSDTGGGSYEQYF. CDR3 coding DNA: TGTGCCTGGAGCGATACAGGGGGTGGCTCCTACGAGCAGTACTTC.

V gene TRBV18 combines with J gene TRBJ2-2, with 8 bases lining up with TRBD2. The CDR3 is made up of 16 amino acids. The V gene's germline CDR1 is KGHSH and CDR2 LQKENI. Trimming removed 2 bases from V and 7 bases from J; junction bases left unmatched: 9. For the CDR3, the DNA is TGTGCCAGCTCACCAAGGGCTAGCGGGCAGATCGGGGAGCTGTTTTTT. It encodes CASSPRASGQIGELFF.

The V call is TRBV6-5, the J call TRBJ2-7, with D unresolved. The CDR3 spans 16 residues. The germline V gene has CDR1 MNHEY and CDR2 SVGAGI. The V end was cut by 0 bases, the J end by 0 bases, with 12 bases between. This chain's CDR3 is CASSYSRVRSSYEQYF. The CDR3 DNA reads as TGTGCCAGCAGTTACTCGCGCGTCAGGAGCTCCTACGAGCAGTACTTC.

A single count supports this clone. The rearrangement links TRBV6-5 to TRBJ2-4; D not resolved. Per germline, CDR1 MNHEY and CDR2 SVGAGI. V was pared by 2 bases and J by 3 bases, with 14 bases between. The CDR3 has 16 residues. For the CDR3, the DNA is TGTGCCAGCAGTTACACTTACCGGGCTAACAAAAACATTCAGTACTTC. Encoded protein: CASSYTYRANKNIQYF.